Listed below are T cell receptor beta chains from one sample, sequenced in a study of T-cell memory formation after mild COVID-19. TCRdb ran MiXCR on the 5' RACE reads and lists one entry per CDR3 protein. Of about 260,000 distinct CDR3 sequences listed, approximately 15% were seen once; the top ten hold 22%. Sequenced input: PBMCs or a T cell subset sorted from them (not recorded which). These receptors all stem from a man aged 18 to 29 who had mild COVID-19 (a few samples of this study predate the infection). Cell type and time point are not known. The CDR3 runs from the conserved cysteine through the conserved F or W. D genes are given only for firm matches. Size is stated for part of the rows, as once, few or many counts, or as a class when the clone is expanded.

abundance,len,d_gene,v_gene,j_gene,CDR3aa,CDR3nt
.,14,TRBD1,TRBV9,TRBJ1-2,CASSSVGDRGGYTF,TGTGCCAGCAGCTCAGTAGGGGACAGGGGTGGCTACACCTTC
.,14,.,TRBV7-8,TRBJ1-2,CASSLQGPNYGYTF,TGTGCCAGCAGCTTACAGGGGCCCAACTATGGCTACACCTTC
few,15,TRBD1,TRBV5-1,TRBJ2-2,CASSVDRGNTGELFF,TGCGCCAGCAGCGTTGACAGGGGCAACACCGGGGAGCTGTTTTTT
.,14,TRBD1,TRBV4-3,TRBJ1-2,CASSQRDRVGGYTF,TGCGCCAGCAGCCAACGAGACAGGGTAGGAGGCTACACCTTC
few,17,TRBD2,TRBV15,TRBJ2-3,CATSRMTSGGFTDTQYF,TGTGCCACCAGCAGAATGACTAGCGGGGGTTTCACAGATACGCAGTATTTT
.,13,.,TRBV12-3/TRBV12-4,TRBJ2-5,CASLAGNVETQYF,TGTGCCAGTCTGGCAGGGAATGTGGAGACCCAGTACTTC
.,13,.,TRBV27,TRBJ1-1,CASALGVATEAFF,TGTGCCAGCGCCCTCGGGGTAGCCACTGAAGCTTTCTTT
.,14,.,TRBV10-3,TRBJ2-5,CAISESQGRETQYF,TGTGCCATCAGTGAGAGTCAGGGGCGGGAGACCCAGTACTTC
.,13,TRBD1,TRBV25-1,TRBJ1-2,CASRKGAMGGYTF,TGTGCCAGCAGGAAGGGGGCGATGGGTGGCTACACCTTC
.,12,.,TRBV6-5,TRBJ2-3,CASRKIGGTQYF,TGTGCCAGCCGGAAGATAGGAGGTACGCAGTATTTT
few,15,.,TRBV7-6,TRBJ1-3,CASRPDRYSGNTIYF,TGTGCCAGCAGGCCAGACAGATACTCTGGAAACACCATATATTTT
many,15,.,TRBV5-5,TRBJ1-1,CASSLVGLPNTEAFF,TGTGCCAGCAGCCTTGTTGGGCTGCCTAACACTGAAGCTTTCTTT
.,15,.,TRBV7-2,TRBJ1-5,CASSLDGQINQPQHF,TGTGCCAGCAGCTTAGACGGACAGATTAATCAGCCCCAGCATTTT
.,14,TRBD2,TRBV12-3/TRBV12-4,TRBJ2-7,CASSFAGGDYEQYF,TGTGCCAGCAGTTTTGCTGGGGGGGACTACGAGCAGTACTTC
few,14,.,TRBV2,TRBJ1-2,CASSESLGGYGYTF,TGTGCCAGCAGTGAATCCTTGGGGGGATATGGCTACACCTTC
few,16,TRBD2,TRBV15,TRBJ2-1,CATSRGLAGLGNEQFF,TGTGCCACCAGCAGGGGACTAGCGGGGTTGGGCAATGAGCAGTTCTTC
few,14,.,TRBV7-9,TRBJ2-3,CASSSELAGDTQYF,TGTGCCAGCAGCTCCGAGCTAGCAGGAGATACGCAGTATTTT
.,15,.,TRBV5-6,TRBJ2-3,CASSSLGRTRNTQYF,TGTGCCAGCAGCTCCCTTGGACGAACGAGGAATACGCAGTATTTT
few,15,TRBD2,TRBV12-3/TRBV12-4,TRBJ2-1,CASSASGGASNEQFF,TGTGCCAGCAGTGCGAGCGGGGGGGCCAGTAATGAGCAGTTCTTC
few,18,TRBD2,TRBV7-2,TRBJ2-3,CASSLNPPERGGLYTQYF,TGTGCCAGCAGCTTAAACCCCCCGGAGCGGGGGGGCCTATATACGCAGTATTTT
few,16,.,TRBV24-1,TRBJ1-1,CATSDLLEAHTPEAFF,TGTGCCACCAGTGATTTGCTCGAAGCACATACGCCTGAAGCTTTCTTT
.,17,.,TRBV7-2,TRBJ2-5,CASSLVGGGGLQETQYF,TGTGCCAGCAGCTTAGTCGGCGGAGGGGGGTTACAAGAGACCCAGTACTTC
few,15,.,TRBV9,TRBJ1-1,CASSVDGGMNTEAFF,TGTGCCAGCAGCGTAGATGGAGGGATGAACACTGAAGCTTTCTTT
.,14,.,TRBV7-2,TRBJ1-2,CASSSRTRDTGYTF,TGTGCCAGCAGCTCCAGGACCCGAGATACTGGCTACACCTTC
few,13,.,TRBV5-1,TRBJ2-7,CASSLTSYYEQYF,TGCGCCAGCAGCTTGACATCGTACTACGAGCAGTACTTC
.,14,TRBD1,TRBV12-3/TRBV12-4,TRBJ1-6,CASSRTGDNSPLHF,TGTGCCAGCAGCCGGACAGGGGACAATTCACCCCTCCACTTT
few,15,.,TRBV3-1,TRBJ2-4,CASSIAFVTKNIQYF,TGTGCCAGCAGCATAGCGTTTGTAACCAAAAACATTCAGTACTTC
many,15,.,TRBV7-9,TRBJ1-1,CASRPKDRLGTEAFF,TGTGCCAGCAGGCCTAAGGACAGACTTGGGACTGAAGCTTTCTTT
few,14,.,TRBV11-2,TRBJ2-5,CASSLVGWEETQYF,TGTGCCAGCAGCTTAGTAGGCTGGGAGGAGACCCAGTACTTC
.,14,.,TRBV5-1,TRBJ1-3,CASNDGRAVDTIYF,TGCGCCAGTAACGACGGCAGGGCTGTGGACACCATATATTTT
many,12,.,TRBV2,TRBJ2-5,CASRTTQETQYF,TGTGCCAGCAGGACAACCCAAGAGACCCAGTACTTC
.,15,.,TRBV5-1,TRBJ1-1,CASSPRVDFNTEAFF,TGCGCCAGCAGCCCGAGGGTGGATTTTAACACTGAAGCTTTCTTT
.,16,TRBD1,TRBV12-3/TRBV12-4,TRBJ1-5,CASSLTTGVGFQPQHF,TGTGCCAGCAGTTTAACGACAGGGGTGGGGTTTCAGCCCCAGCATTTT
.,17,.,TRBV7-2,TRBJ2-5,CASSQGARGVLTETQYF,TGTGCCAGCAGCCAAGGGGCCAGGGGGGTTCTAACGGAGACCCAGTACTTC
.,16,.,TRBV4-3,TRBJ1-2,CASSQDPGQGAYGYTF,TGCGCCAGCAGCCAAGACCCCGGTCAAGGGGCCTATGGCTACACCTTC
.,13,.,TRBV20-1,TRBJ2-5,CSAPGRYQETQYF,TGCAGTGCTCCAGGACGGTACCAAGAGACCCAGTACTTC
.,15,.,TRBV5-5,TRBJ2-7,CASSPGIGGRYEQYF,TGTGCCAGCAGCCCGGGGATTGGGGGCCGCTACGAGCAGTACTTC
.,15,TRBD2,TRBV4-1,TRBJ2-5,CASSSSGGSGETQYF,TGCGCCAGCAGCTCCTCGGGGGGAAGCGGAGAGACCCAGTACTTC
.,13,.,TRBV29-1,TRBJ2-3,CSVEQGITDTQYF,TGCAGCGTTGAGCAGGGGATCACAGATACGCAGTATTTT
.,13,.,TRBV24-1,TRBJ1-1,CATRQREDTEAFF,TGTGCCACCAGACAGCGCGAAGACACTGAAGCTTTCTTT
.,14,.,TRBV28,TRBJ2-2,CASSFWFGAGELFF,.
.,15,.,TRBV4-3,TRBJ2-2,CASSQDYVGTGELFF,TGCGCCAGCAGCCAAGATTACGTAGGGACCGGGGAGCTGTTTTTT
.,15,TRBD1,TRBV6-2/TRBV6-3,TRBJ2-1,CASSSVRGRGGEQFF,TGTGCCAGCAGCTCTGTGAGGGGGCGAGGCGGTGAGCAGTTCTTC
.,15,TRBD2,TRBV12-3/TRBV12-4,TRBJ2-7,CASSRGGRATYEQYF,TGTGCCAGCAGTCGGGGAGGGAGGGCCACCTACGAGCAGTACTTC
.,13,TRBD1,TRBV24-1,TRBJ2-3,CATRGQGVDTQYF,TGTGCCACCAGAGGACAGGGGGTGGATACGCAGTATTTT
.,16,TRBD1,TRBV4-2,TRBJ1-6,CASSLGGGSYNSPLHF,TGTGCCAGCAGCCTAGGGGGCGGTTCCTATAATTCACCCCTCCACTTT